This note documents a single T cell receptor beta chain sequence. In the original workflow: Quantification of nucleated cells was approximated via reference gene primer amplification. Clones were sequenced by immunoSEQ multiplex PCR, and TCRdb holds only the in-frame ones, with some missing. That table is the source of V, J and clone size, and D and trimming were worked out from the DNA. The data contain some 300,000 clones, just under 90% of them singletons. The germline CDR1 and CDR2 sequences are SGDLS and YYNGEE. This CDR3 has 13 residues. V was shortened by 5 bases and J by 1 base, with 9 bases between the two germline ends. Clinical history as reported by participants underpinned cohort assignment. This sample is part of a study of blood T cell repertoires in COVID-19. Study context: Donors in the United States, Italy and Spain gave samples during acute or convalescent COVID-19.

The sequenced sample consisted of PBMCs or T cells enriched from blood (not recorded which). The clonotype was recovered from a woman aged 50 to 65 who had been exposed to COVID-19. The chain employs TRBV9 and TRBJ1-1; D not certain. CDR3 protein: CASSATSNTEAFF. In nucleotides, the CDR3 is TGTGCCAGCAGTGCCACATCGAACACTGAAGCTTTCTTT.